This T cell receptor beta chain was obtained from a study of blood T cell repertoires in COVID-19. Turning to the study itself: Acute-phase and convalescent COVID-19 samples originated in the United States, Italy and Spain. PBMCs, B-cell-depleted T cells, or T cells were the source of the cDNA or gDNA that made up the material.

The V gene end was trimmed by 6 bases and the J gene end by 8 bases; junction bases not matched to a gene: 17. Germline V gene lookup returns CDR1 LNHDA and CDR2 SQIVND (reference sequence). CDR3 length equals 18 residues. Seattle participants joined during active infection and were tracked over time. Sequencing was performed with immunoSEQ multiplex PCR; in TCRdb, only in-frame clones are kept and a portion is missing. The profile shows 190,000 or so clones, 90% to 95% of them singletons. Sequencing input: peripheral blood. The V gene is TRBV19, the J gene TRBJ1-6; TRBD1 agrees at 9 bases. The TCR originated in a young man with COVID-19, enrolled during active disease. The CDR3 loop reads CASRRTGTGRQGDSPLHF. The CDR3 region has the DNA TGTGCCAGTAGAAGAACCGGGACAGGGCGTCAAGGTGATTCACCCCTCCACTTT.